The 22 T cell receptor beta chains below were found in one sample sequenced in a study of cytomegalovirus exposure and HLA in healthy donors. Assay used: immunoSEQ multiplex PCR; TCRdb lists only in-frame clones, some missing. The sample yields some 65,000 clones, 94% seen once. The sequencing input was PBMCs. Receptors were obtained from a young man in good health and CMV-seropositive.

The V and J genes are TRBV9 and TRBJ2-7; 7 bases match TRBD2. Per germline, CDR1 SGDLS and CDR2 YYNGEE. This CDR3 region has 15 residues. Trimming removed 0 bases from V and 3 bases from J; junction bases left unmatched: 6. CDR3 loop: CASSVGWAGVYEQYF. DNA of the CDR3: TGTGCCAGCAGCGTAGGATGGGCGGGGGTCTACGAGCAGTACTTC.

V and J are TRBV6-1 and TRBJ2-3; D may be TRBD2 (5 bases). Trimming took 8 bases from V and 2 from J, leaving 8 bases between them. The germline CDR1 and CDR2 sequences are MNHNS and SASEGT. The CDR3 has 12 amino acids. CDR3 bases: TGTGCCAGCCGAGCGGTCACAGATACGCAGTATTTT. Translation gives CASRAVTDTQYF.

This clone turned up a few times. The chain combines TRBV29-1 with TRBJ1-2; 9 bases align to TRBD1. Germline V gives CDR1 SQVTM, CDR2 ANQGSEA. Unmatched junction bases numbered 10, after V lost 3 bases and J lost 8 bases. The length of the CDR3 is 14 residues. CDR3 loop: CSVEPRDRAEGYTF. In DNA, the CDR3 is TGCAGCGTTGAGCCCCGGGACAGGGCGGAAGGCTACACCTTC.

This rearrangement joins TRBV25-1 to TRBJ2-3, with 8 bases lining up with TRBD2. V lost 3 bases, J lost 1 base, and 6 bases stayed unmatched. This CDR3 is built from 16 residues. The germline V gene encodes CDR1 MGHDK and CDR2 SYGVNS. Here the CDR3 DNA reads TGTGCCAGCAGTGACACCGGGGGACTAGGCACAGATACGCAGTATTTT. Its translation is CASSDTGGLGTDTQYF.

The chain couples TRBV28 to TRBJ1-3, with D perhaps TRBD1 (5 bases). CDR3 size: 19 residues. V lost 6 bases and J lost 8, with 32 bases in between. The V gene's germline CDR1 is MDHEN and CDR2 SYDVKM. The CDR3 DNA sequence: TGTGCCAGCAGCCGAAGGACGATATTCGGGGGTTCCCTGGGGGACACCATATATTTT. Translating it yields CASSRRTIFGGSLGDTIYF.

V and J are TRBV30 and TRBJ1-5, with no clear D. This CDR3 spans 12 amino acids. Trimming cost V 5 bases and J 1 base, with 6 bases left between them. CDR1 is GTSNPN, CDR2 SVGIG, per germline (reference sequence). The CDR3 region has the DNA TGTGCCTGGGGACTGAGCAATCAGCCCCAGCATTTT. This codes for CAWGLSNQPQHF.

Written as DNA, the CDR3 is TGTGCCAGCAGCTCATGGGATAGCGGATCAACAGATACGCAGTATTTT. Amino acid sequence: CASSSWDSGSTDTQYF. The chain uses TRBV16 and TRBJ2-3, with D tentatively TRBD2 (6 bases). CDR1 KGHSY and CDR2 FQNENV come from the germline V gene. This CDR3 has 16 residues. Deletions cut 5 bases from V and 3 bases from J, with 18 bases between. The complete variable domain, with remaining parts taken from reference TRBV16 and TRBJ2-3, reads GEEVAQTPKHLVRGEGQKAKLYCAPIKGHSYVFWYQQVLKNEFKFLISFQNENVFDETGMPKERFSAKCLPNSPCSLEIQATKLEDSAVYFCASSSWDSGSTDTQYFGPGTRLTVL.

The V and J genes are TRBV19 and TRBJ1-2; 7 nucleotides align to TRBD1. The V gene end was trimmed by 5 bases and the J gene end by 12 bases; junction bases not matched to a gene: 15. The germline V gene has CDR1 LNHDA and CDR2 SQIVND (reference sequence). The CDR3 loop spans 14 amino acids. This chain's CDR3 is CASSPAGTAMGDTF. Here the CDR3 DNA reads TGTGCCAGTAGTCCCGCCGGGACAGCGATGGGAGACACCTTC.

Remarks on this clone: The junction does not match germline at one end; this may be a read error. The chain is built from TRBV27 and TRBJ2-1; 12 bases are a match to TRBD2. The CDR3 is made up of 17 amino acids. Germline CDR1 is MNHEY and CDR2 is SMNVEV (reference sequence). The CDR3 coding sequence is TGTGCCAGCAGTCCCAGCCAACCCGGGACTAGCGGGTTCCGTGCGATCTTC. This translates into CASSPSQPGTSGFRAIF.

The rearrangement links TRBV4-3 to TRBJ1-4; 9 bases map to TRBD1. After removal of 3 bases from V and 7 bases from J, the junction contained 9 bases not matched to a gene. The CDR3 length is 16 residues. Germline values: CDR1 LGHNA, CDR2 YSLEER. In nucleotides, the CDR3 is TGCGCCAGCAGCCACAGATCCGGGACAGGGTCTGAAAAACTGTTTTTT. Translated, it gives CASSHRSGTGSEKLFF.

The chain couples TRBV7-3 to TRBJ2-5; TRBD2 matches at 7 bases. Germline V lookup: CDR1 SGHTA, CDR2 FQGTGA. Germline trimming cut 5 bases from V and 4 bases from J; bases unmatched to any gene: 7. This CDR3 contains 14 residues. CDR3 amino acids: CASSLDPSGETQYF. The CDR3 DNA reads as TGTGCCAGCAGCCTCGACCCTAGCGGAGAGACCCAGTACTTC.

The chain employs TRBV19 and TRBJ2-6; D perhaps matches TRBD1 (7 bases). V gave up 3 bases and J gave up 2 bases, with 11 bases separating them. The V gene's germline CDR1 is LNHDA and CDR2 SQIVND (reference sequence). This CDR3 is 16 amino acids long. CDR3 in DNA: TGTGCCAGTAGTATTGGAGGGGGCGCTGGGGCCAACGTCCTGACTTTC. It specifies CASSIGGGAGANVLTF.

The chain combines TRBV5-1 with TRBJ1-2; TRBD1 is a possible D gene (6 bases). Trimming left V 0 bases short and J 7 bases short, with 16 bases between. The germline gives CDR1 SGHRS, CDR2 YFSETQ. The CDR3 runs 15 residues. As DNA, the CDR3 is TGCGCCAGCAGCTTGGGGGCACAGGGTCAGAGTGGCTACACCTTC. The encoded protein is CASSLGAQGQSGYTF.

The genes are TRBV18 and TRBJ2-1, with 8 bases lining up with TRBD1. This CDR3 is built from 17 residues. Germline-derived CDR1 and CDR2 are KGHSH and LQKENI. The V gene end was trimmed by 3 bases and the J gene end by 4 bases; junction bases not matched to a gene: 11. CDR3 loop: CASSPTRQGNLYNEQFF. The DNA of the CDR3 is TGTGCCAGCTCACCCACCCGACAGGGGAATTTGTACAATGAGCAGTTCTTC.

The chain is built from TRBV27 and TRBJ2-7; D is undetermined. V lost 6 bases, J lost 0 bases, and 12 bases lay in between. From germline, CDR1 is MNHEY and CDR2 SMNVEV (reference sequence). This CDR3 has 14 residues. The CDR3 DNA sequence: TGTGCCAGCAGCCAAAGCCAGGTCTCCTACGAGCAGTACTTC. It codes for CASSQSQVSYEQYF.

A single count supports this clone. The V and J genes are TRBV4-3 and TRBJ2-5; no clear D. Trimming removed 0 bases from V and 5 bases from J, with 7 bases in between. Per germline, CDR1 LGHNA and CDR2 YSLEER. The CDR3 runs to 13 residues. CDR3 nucleotides: TGCGCCAGCAGCCAAGATCCGCGGGAGACCCAGTACTTC. Residues: CASSQDPRETQYF.

This clone occurred a few times. The same CDR3 also results from other DNA sequences found in this sample. The rearrangement links TRBV5-6 to TRBJ1-6, with 10 bases identical to TRBD1. The V gene's germline CDR1 is SGHDT and CDR2 YYEEEE. J gave up 5 bases and V 4 bases, and 3 bases lay outside the gene matches. This CDR3 comprises 15 residues. The CDR3: CASSPGQGDNSPLHF. DNA for the CDR3: TGTGCCAGCAGCCCTGGACAGGGGGATAATTCACCCCTCCACTTT. The full variable domain, rest sourced from reference TRBV5-6 and TRBJ1-6, is DAGVTQSPTHLIKTRGQQVTLRCSPKSGHDTVSWYQQALGQGPQFIFQYYEEEERQRGNFPDRFSGHQFPNYSSELNVNALLLGDSALYLCASSPGQGDNSPLHFGNGTRLTVT.

The chain is built from TRBV7-2 and TRBJ2-7; D might be TRBD1 (5 bases). Germline V gene lookup returns CDR1 SGHTA and CDR2 FQGNSA. V lost 2 bases, J lost 3 bases, and 11 bases lay in between. The CDR3 has 14 residues. DNA of the CDR3: TGTGCCAGCAGCTTACTTGGCAGGGACTACGAGCAGTACTTC. Protein product: CASSLLGRDYEQYF.

The V gene is TRBV29-1, the J gene TRBJ2-1; 7 positions match TRBD1. The CDR3 loop spans 14 amino acids. After removal of 3 bases from V and 0 bases from J, the junction contained 2 bases not matched to a gene. CDR1 and CDR2 from the germline V gene are SQVTM and ANQGSEA. As DNA, the CDR3 is TGCAGCGTTGACCGACAGGGCTCCTACAATGAGCAGTTCTTC. It yields the protein CSVDRQGSYNEQFF.

The V call is TRBV6-1, the J call TRBJ2-3, with a weak D call TRBD1 (5 bases). Per germline, CDR1 MNHNS and CDR2 SASEGT. This CDR3 region has 15 residues. V lost 2 bases and J lost 5, with 14 bases in between. The CDR3 region has the DNA TGTGCCAGCAGTGAAAGGAAGGGGAAAAGAGATACGCAGTATTTT. Translated: CASSERKGKRDTQYF.

This clone appeared once. V gene TRBV28 combines with J gene TRBJ2-3, with D possibly being TRBD2 (5 bases). From germline, CDR1 is MDHEN and CDR2 SYDVKM. V was trimmed by 2 bases and J by 3 bases, leaving 6 bases between them. This CDR3 spans 13 amino acids. CDR3 residues: CASSLAGTDTQYF. As DNA, the CDR3 is TGTGCCAGCAGTTTAGCGGGTACAGATACGCAGTATTTT.

CDR3 in DNA: TGCAGCGTTGAAAGGCAGAGCGACTATGGCTACACCTTC. The encoded protein is CSVERQSDYGYTF. The rearrangement uses TRBV29-1 and TRBJ1-2; D is undetermined. The length of the CDR3 is 13 residues. V lost 2 bases, J lost 3 bases, and 10 bases lay in between. Germline V gives CDR1 SQVTM, CDR2 ANQGSEA.